This T cell receptor (beta chain) was sequenced for a study of blood T cell repertoires in COVID-19. For the study at large: Acute-phase and convalescent COVID-19 samples originated in the United States, Italy and Spain.

Participants, about 18 to 95 years old, spanned about two dozen US areas. Generated by immunoSEQ multiplex PCR, the TCRdb table keeps only in-frame clones and is missing some. The sample includes a few hundred thousand clones, about 90% of them seen just once. The CDR3 runs 17 residues. The germline V gene encodes CDR1 LGHDT and CDR2 YNNKEL (reference sequence). V was pared by 5 bases and J by 4 bases, with 14 bases of the junction left unmatched. The chain couples TRBV3-1 (or the pseudogene TRBV3-2) to TRBJ1-2, with 9 bases lining up with TRBD1. The receptor was isolated from a woman between 25 and 40 years old who had recovered from COVID-19. The specimen was PBMCs or T cells enriched from blood (not recorded which). CDR3 DNA: TGTGCCAGCAGCTTCCGCCCGGGACAGGGAATTGGCTATGGCTACACCTTC. Its translation is CASSFRPGQGIGYGYTF.